This T cell receptor (beta chain) stems from a study of OX40 agonist ivuxolimab in advanced cancers. Turning to the study itself: Patients were treated with ivuxolimab, an agonistic anti-OX40 (CD134) antibody.

V lost 1 base and J lost 5, with 14 bases in between. CDR1 SGHTA and CDR2 FQGNSA come from the germline V gene. The CDR3 runs 15 residues. The assay was immunoSEQ multiplex PCR, and TCRdb's table has in-frame clones only and misses some. The sample lists some 150,000 clones; about 93% were seen once. Sequenced material: CD4+ or CD8+ T cells sorted from blood, taken in a trial of the OX40 agonist ivuxolimab. The source of this sequence is an adult with an advanced solid tumor such as melanoma, head and neck, liver or kidney cancer. The chain is built from TRBV7-2 and TRBJ1-1; D remains ambiguous. DNA for the CDR3: TGTGCCAGCAGCTTAGAGGTGGGGAGGTATACTGAAGCTTTCTTT. Amino acid sequence: CASSLEVGRYTEAFF.